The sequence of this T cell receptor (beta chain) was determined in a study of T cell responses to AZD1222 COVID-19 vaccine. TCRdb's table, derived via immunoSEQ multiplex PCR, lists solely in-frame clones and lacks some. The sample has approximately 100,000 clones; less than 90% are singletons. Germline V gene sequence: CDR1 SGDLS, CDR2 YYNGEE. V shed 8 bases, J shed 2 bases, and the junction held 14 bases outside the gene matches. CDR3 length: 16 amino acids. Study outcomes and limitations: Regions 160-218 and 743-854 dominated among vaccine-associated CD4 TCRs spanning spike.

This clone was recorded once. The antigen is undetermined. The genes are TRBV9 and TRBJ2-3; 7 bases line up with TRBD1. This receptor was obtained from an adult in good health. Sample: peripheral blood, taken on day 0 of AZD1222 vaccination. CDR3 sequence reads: CASSLSGTDSTDTQYF. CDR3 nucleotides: TGTGCCAGTTCACTATCCGGGACAGACTCCACAGATACGCAGTATTTT.